This TCR beta chain was recovered during a study of blood T cell repertoires in COVID-19. Here immunoSEQ multiplex PCR was the method, and the copy in TCRdb shows in-frame clones only, minus some. The sample carries tens of thousands of clones, roughly four fifths recorded once. The sequence was obtained from a man in his 60s with acute or convalescent COVID-19. Sequencing used peripheral blood.

The CDR3 DNA sequence: TGCGCCAGCAGCCAAGAAGGGGGGGTAAATCAGCCCCAGCATTTT. Translated, it gives CASSQEGGVNQPQHF. The V call is TRBV4-1, the J call TRBJ1-5, with D tentatively TRBD1 (6 bases). V was pared by 0 bases and J by 4 bases, with 10 bases between. This CDR3 comprises 15 residues. Germline lookup yields CDR1 MGHRA and CDR2 YSYEKL.